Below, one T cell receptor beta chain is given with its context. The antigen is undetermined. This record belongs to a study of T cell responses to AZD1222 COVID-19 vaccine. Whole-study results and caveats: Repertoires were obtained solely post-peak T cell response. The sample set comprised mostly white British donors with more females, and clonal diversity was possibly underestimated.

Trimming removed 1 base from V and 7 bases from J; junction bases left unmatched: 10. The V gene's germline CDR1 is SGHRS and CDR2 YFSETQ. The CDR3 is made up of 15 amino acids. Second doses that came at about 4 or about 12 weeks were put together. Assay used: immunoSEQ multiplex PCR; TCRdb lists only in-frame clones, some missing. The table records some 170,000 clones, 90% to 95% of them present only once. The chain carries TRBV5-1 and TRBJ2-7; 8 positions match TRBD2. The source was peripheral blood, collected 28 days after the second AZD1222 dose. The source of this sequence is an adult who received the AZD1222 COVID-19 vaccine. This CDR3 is CASSLQDGRAEEQYF. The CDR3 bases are TGCGCCAGCAGCTTGCAGGACGGGAGGGCCGAAGAGCAGTACTTC.